These 21 T cell receptor beta chains came from one sample sequenced in a study. MiXCR was run by TCRdb on the RT-PCR reads, yielding one entry per CDR3 protein. The table has fewer than 800,000 distinct CDR3 sequences, 13% to 15% seen once. The sample taken for sequencing was memory CD4+ T cells from blood. The receptors come from a female donor in good health, serving as a healthy control.

This clonotype turned up a few times. The J gene is TRBJ2-7, the V gene TRBV18; 9 bases match TRBD1. After removal of 4 bases from V and 7 bases from J, the junction contained 14 bases not matched to a gene. The CDR3 sequence is 16 residues long. Germline loops: CDR1 KGHSH, CDR2 LQKENI. In DNA form, the CDR3 reads TGTGCCAGCTCACTGGCTCGGGACAGGGTAAGCGGGGAGCAGTACTTC. Protein: CASSLARDRVSGEQYF.

A note on this clonotype: This may stem from a read error, because a much larger clone lies one nucleotide away. The gene calls are TRBV10-3 and TRBJ2-1; maybe TRBD1 (6 bases). This CDR3 spans 14 amino acids. CDR1 and CDR2 from the germline V gene are ENHRY and SYGVKD. CDR3 nucleotide sequence: TGTGCCATCAGTGAGCAGGGGTATGACAATGAGAAGTTCTTC. Translation gives CAISEQGYDNEKFF.

V usage is TRBV29-1 and J usage is TRBJ2-1; 12 bases are shared with TRBD1. The germline V gene encodes CDR1 SQVTM and CDR2 ANQGSEA. The CDR3 length is 16 residues. The junction had 13 bases not matched to a gene; V was cut back by 7 bases and J by 6 bases. The CDR3 nucleotides read TGCAGCGGCAAAGATAGAGGGACAGGGGGCTTCAATGAGCAGTTCTTC. Amino acids: CSGKDRGTGGFNEQFF.

The rearrangement links TRBV3-1 to TRBJ2-7, with a possible D match to TRBD1 (5 bases). Trimming shortened V by 1 base and J by 4 bases, and 11 bases separated the two germline ends. There are 14 residues in the CDR3. The germline V gene encodes CDR1 LGHDT and CDR2 YNNKEL (reference sequence). The CDR3 spells CASSQAQGAYEQYF. The CDR3 DNA sequence: TGTGCCAGCAGCCAAGCTCAAGGGGCTTACGAGCAGTACTTC.

J is TRBJ1-1 and V is TRBV7-2; D call uncertain. There are 14 residues in the CDR3. The germline V and J ends were trimmed by 5 bases and 3 bases, with 13 bases remaining between them. Germline V gene data show CDR1 as SGHTA and CDR2 as FQGNSA. CDR3 loop: CASSPAPRDTEAFF. CDR3 sequence (DNA): TGTGCCAGCAGCCCGGCCCCCCGCGACACTGAAGCTTTCTTT. Full variable domain (rest looked up from reference TRBV7-2 and TRBJ1-1): GAGVSQSPSNKVTEKGKDVELRCDPISGHTALYWYRQSLGQGLEFLIYFQGNSAPDKSGLPSDRFSAERTGGSVSTLTIQRTQQEDSAVYLCASSPAPRDTEAFFGQGTRLTVV.

The chain combines TRBV7-2 with TRBJ1-5; a possible D gene is TRBD1 (5 bases). The CDR3 has 15 residues. Trimming removed 0 bases from V and 6 bases from J, with 12 bases in between. Germline values: CDR1 SGHTA, CDR2 FQGNSA. The CDR3 bases are TGTGCCAGCAGCTTAGCAAGGACAACCGGTCAGCCCCAGCATTTT. It is translated as CASSLARTTGQPQHF. Complete variable domain (other parts from reference TRBV7-2 and TRBJ1-5): GAGVSQSPSNKVTEKGKDVELRCDPISGHTALYWYRQSLGQGLEFLIYFQGNSAPDKSGLPSDRFSAERTGGSVSTLTIQRTQQEDSAVYLCASSLARTTGQPQHFGDGTRLSIL.

The V and J genes are TRBV7-3 and TRBJ2-3; D is ambiguous. The CDR3 extends over 16 amino acids. Germline V CDR1 and CDR2: SGHTA, FQGTGA. V gave up 5 bases and J gave up 7 bases, with 22 bases separating them. The CDR3 DNA follows: TGTGCCAGCAGCCCGACACCGACGGACGGTGGGTATACGCAGTATTTT. This codes for CASSPTPTDGGYTQYF.

This clonotype was found a few times. The J gene is TRBJ2-2, the V gene TRBV5-1, with a weak D call TRBD1 (6 bases). The CDR3 is 14 residues long. Trimming cost V 7 bases and J 1 base, with 11 bases left between them. Germline V gene lookup returns CDR1 SGHRS and CDR2 YFSETQ. The CDR3 protein is CASRQVVNTGELFF. In DNA, the CDR3 is TGCGCCAGCCGACAGGTCGTGAACACCGGGGAGCTGTTTTTT.

This clonotype showed up many times. This sequence joins TRBV7-2 and TRBJ2-3; tentative D call: TRBD2 (5 bases). V was clipped by 1 base and J by 1 base, with 6 bases between them. This CDR3 contains 14 residues. Germline loops: CDR1 SGHTA, CDR2 FQGNSA. CDR3 sequence (DNA): TGTGCCAGCAGCTTAGGCGGGCGCACAGATACGCAGTATTTT. Its translation is CASSLGGRTDTQYF.

The CDR3 sequence: CASEFVGGIGYNEQFF. DNA of the CDR3: TGTGCCAGCGAATTCGTGGGGGGCATTGGGTACAATGAGCAGTTCTTC. The rearrangement uses TRBV7-9 and TRBJ2-1, with D perhaps being TRBD1 or TRBD2 (6 bases each). CDR3 length: 16 amino acids. Trimming shortened V by 8 bases and J by 4 bases, and 21 bases separated the two germline ends. The germline V gene encodes CDR1 SEHNR and CDR2 FQNEAQ (reference sequence).

This clonotype was detected only a few times. The chain carries TRBV5-1 and TRBJ1-6; tentative D call: TRBD1 (5 bases). V dropped 0 bases and J dropped 3 bases, with 10 bases sitting between them. The CDR3 totals 16 residues. In germline, CDR1 is SGHRS, CDR2 YFSETQ. The CDR3 region has the DNA TGCGCCAGCAGCTTGGGAGGGGATGTCTATAATTCACCCCTCCACTTT. This gives the protein CASSLGGDVYNSPLHF. Variable domain in full (rest from reference TRBV5-1 and TRBJ1-6): KAGVTQTPRYLIKTRGQQVTLSCSPISGHRSVSWYQQTPGQGLQFLFEYFSETQRNKGNFPGRFSGRQFSNSRSEMNVSTLELGDSALYLCASSLGGDVYNSPLHFGNGTRLTVT.

This clonotype has just a few counts. The gene calls are TRBV29-1 and TRBJ2-1; no definite D call. V gave up 7 bases and J gave up 4 bases, with 23 bases separating them. The germline V gene encodes CDR1 SQVTM and CDR2 ANQGSEA. This CDR3 is 16 amino acids long. DNA for the CDR3: TGCAGCGCCTATATATCATCAAGGAACTTATACAATGAGCAGTTCTTC. Encoded protein: CSAYISSRNLYNEQFF.

There are many counts of this clonotype. The chain employs TRBV29-1 and TRBJ2-1, with D possibly matching TRBD2 (5 bases). The CDR3 covers 12 residues. The germline CDR1 and CDR2 sequences are SQVTM and ANQGSEA. Trimming pared 3 bases from V and 10 bases from J, leaving 13 bases between. In DNA form, the CDR3 reads TGCAGCGTTGATGGGGTTCGGAGGGAGCAGTTCTTC. Protein product: CSVDGVRREQFF.

At least ten counts were recorded for this clonotype. The rearrangement joins TRBV7-3 to TRBJ2-3; 7 bases map to TRBD2. With 1 base clipped from V and 0 bases from J, the junction kept 1 base outside the gene matches. The CDR3 covers 15 residues. Germline V gives CDR1 SGHTA, CDR2 FQGTGA. CDR3: CASSLMRGSTDTQYF. CDR3 sequence (DNA): TGTGCCAGCAGCTTAATGCGGGGGAGCACAGATACGCAGTATTTT.

This clonotype was seen at least ten times. This chain uses TRBV7-2 with TRBJ2-7; 8 nucleotides align to TRBD1. Germline values: CDR1 SGHTA, CDR2 FQGNSA. CDR3 length: 14 amino acids. V shed 5 bases, J shed 4 bases, and the junction held 7 bases outside the gene matches. CDR3 coding DNA: TGTGCCAGCAGCCAAGTCCAGGGGGCTTACGAGCAGTACTTC. Translated: CASSQVQGAYEQYF.

This clonotype occurred a few times. The chain uses TRBV20-1 and TRBJ2-3, with 8 bases fitting TRBD2. The CDR3 is made up of 10 amino acids. Germline CDR1 reads DFQATT; CDR2 reads SNEGSKA (reference sequence). CDR3 residues: CTPGGDTQYF. CDR3 DNA: TGCACCCCGGGGGGGGATACGCAGTATTTT.

The sample holds a few counts of this clonotype. J is TRBJ2-2 and V is TRBV5-1; TRBD1 matches 9 bases. Germline lookup yields CDR1 SGHRS and CDR2 YFSETQ. The CDR3 contains 15 residues. V dropped 4 bases and J dropped 6; count of bases not matched to a gene: 7. The CDR3 sequence: CASSAQGAGSGELFF. The CDR3 DNA follows: TGCGCCAGCAGCGCACAGGGGGCTGGGTCCGGGGAGCTGTTTTTT.

The rearrangement links TRBV6-5 to TRBJ2-7, with 9 nucleotides matching TRBD1. With V trimmed by 6 bases and J by 3 bases, 9 bases remained unmatched. The CDR3 is made up of 15 amino acids. Germline CDR1 is MNHEY and CDR2 is SVGAGI. The CDR3 nucleotides are TGTGCCAGCAGCAAGCTCGGGACAGGGATCTACGAGCAGTACTTC. Amino acids: CASSKLGTGIYEQYF.

The table lists this clonotype with a few counts. This sequence joins TRBV7-2 and TRBJ1-1, with D possibly TRBD1 on 5 matching bases. Germline-derived CDR1 and CDR2 are SGHTA and FQGNSA. CDR3 length: 14 residues. Deletions cut 5 bases from V and 7 bases from J, with 17 bases between. The CDR3: CASSGWDGSIEAFF. The CDR3 region has the DNA TGTGCCAGCAGCGGCTGGGACGGGAGTATTGAAGCTTTCTTT. Based on the CDR3 plus reference TRBV7-2 and TRBJ1-1, the full variable domain is GAGVSQSPSNKVTEKGKDVELRCDPISGHTALYWYRQSLGQGLEFLIYFQGNSAPDKSGLPSDRFSAERTGGSVSTLTIQRTQQEDSAVYLCASSGWDGSIEAFFGQGTRLTVV.

The gene calls are TRBV28 and TRBJ1-4; D may be TRBD1 (5 bases). V lost 7 bases and J 5 bases, leaving 14 bases between the germline ends. This CDR3 is built from 14 residues. CDR1 is MDHEN and CDR2 is SYDVKM in the germline V gene. CDR3 DNA sequence: TGTGCCAGCAACGAACAGGTGGACAATGAAAAACTGTTTTTT. As protein: CASNEQVDNEKLFF. The full variable domain, in which reference TRBV28 and TRBJ1-4 provide the parts outside the CDR3, is DVKVTQSSRYLVKRTGEKVFLECVQDMDHENMFWYRQDPGLGLRLIYFSYDVKMKEKGDIPEGYSVSREKKERFSLILESASTNQTSMYLCASNEQVDNEKLFFGSGTQLSVL.

V and J are TRBV7-3 and TRBJ2-1; 9 bases match TRBD1. J gave up 6 bases and V 5 bases, and 8 bases lay outside the gene matches. The CDR3 length is 15 residues. Per the germline V gene, CDR1 is SGHTA and CDR2 is FQGTGA. CDR3 in DNA: TGTGCCAGCAGCGACGGGACAGGGAGAACCAATGAGCAGTTCTTC. Protein: CASSDGTGRTNEQFF.